One sample yielded the 12 T cell receptor beta chains listed below, sequenced in a study of neurological immune-mediated disorders. TCRdb reprocessed the 5' RACE reads via MiXCR and lists one record per CDR3 protein. This sample has fewer than 45,000 distinct CDR3 sequences, with roughly 2.5% found just once. The sequencing input was PBMCs. These receptors were collected from a man aged 30-40 years with multiple sclerosis.

This clonotype was seen repeatedly, ten times or more. This rearrangement joins TRBV7-6 to TRBJ1-4; 7 nucleotides line up with TRBD1. CDR1 is SGHVS and CDR2 is FNYEAQ in the germline V gene. J was trimmed by 3 bases and V by 3 bases; bases with no gene match: 10. The CDR3 length is 17 residues. The CDR3 protein is CASSLTGLFAPNEKLFF. The CDR3 DNA reads TGTGCCAGCAGCTTGACAGGGCTTTTCGCACCTAATGAAAAACTGTTTTTT.

This clonotype was detected many times. The chain recombines TRBV5-1 with TRBJ2-5; tentatively, D is TRBD1 or TRBD2 (6 bases each). The germline V gene has CDR1 SGHRS and CDR2 YFSETQ. This CDR3 is 16 amino acids long. V was cut by 3 bases and J by 4 bases, with 19 bases left in between. The CDR3 coding sequence is TGCGCCAGCAGCTCCCTAGCCCGGGGGCGGGGAGAGACCCAGTACTTC. Amino acid sequence: CASSSLARGRGETQYF.

This clonotype was seen ten or more times. The chain links TRBV4-1 to TRBJ2-5, with D perhaps TRBD1 (5 bases). The CDR3 covers 15 residues. Germline assignment: CDR1 MGHRA and CDR2 YSYEKL. Deletions cut 4 bases from V and 5 bases from J, with 17 bases between. This chain's CDR3 is CASSLTQGFTETQYF. The CDR3 nucleotides read TGCGCCAGCAGCCTCACCCAGGGTTTTACGGAGACCCAGTACTTC.

This clonotype was picked up many times. This chain links TRBV12-3 or TRBV12-4 with TRBJ1-1; D is unclear. The length of the CDR3 is 15 residues. Trimming stripped 5 bases from V and 0 bases from J, with 13 bases between. The CDR3 coding sequence is TGTGCCAGCAGTCCCGACGGGTCGTTGAACACTGAAGCTTTCTTT. It codes for CASSPDGSLNTEAFF.

This clonotype was observed many times. The chain carries TRBV6-2 or TRBV6-3 and TRBJ1-5, with D possibly being TRBD1 (6 bases). Deletions cut 8 bases from V and 4 bases from J, with 18 bases between. Germline CDR1 reads MNHEY; CDR2 reads SVGEGT. This CDR3 has 15 amino acids. The chain's CDR3 is CASGYRGQSNQPQHF. Here the CDR3 DNA reads TGTGCCAGCGGATATCGAGGACAGTCTAATCAGCCCCAGCATTTT.

The sample holds many counts of this clonotype. This sequence joins TRBV5-1 and TRBJ1-1; D gene ambiguous. This CDR3 comprises 14 residues. Germline V gene lookup returns CDR1 SGHRS and CDR2 YFSETQ. The V gene lost 0 bases and the J gene lost 6 bases, with 12 bases spanning the gap. CDR3 amino acids: CASSLDRFDAEAFF. The CDR3, as DNA: TGCGCCAGCAGCTTGGATCGGTTTGACGCTGAAGCTTTCTTT.

This clonotype was observed at least ten times. This chain links TRBV20-1 with TRBJ1-5; D remains ambiguous. The CDR3 extends over 13 amino acids. Trimming took off 1 base at V and 7 bases at J, with 11 bases between the two ends. The germline V gene has CDR1 DFQATT and CDR2 SNEGSKA (reference sequence). The CDR3 region is CSARGREAQPQHF. CDR3 DNA: TGCAGTGCTAGAGGGCGAGAGGCCCAGCCCCAGCATTTT.

Ten or more counts support this clonotype. The J gene is TRBJ2-7, the V gene TRBV6-5; 9 nucleotides match TRBD1. With 3 bases clipped from V and 3 bases from J, the junction kept 3 bases outside the gene matches. This CDR3 spans 14 amino acids. Germline CDR1 is MNHEY and CDR2 is SVGAGI. The CDR3 DNA follows: TGTGCCAGCAGTTATTTGGGACAGGGCTACGAGCAGTACTTC. It specifies CASSYLGQGYEQYF.

Comments on this clonotype: This clone may be a read error of a much larger clone one base away. CDR3 nucleotides: TGTGCCACCCCGATCACCTTAGCGGTAGGGCCCAATGAGCAGTTCTTC. Translating it yields CATPITLAVGPNEQFF. The gene calls are TRBV12-3 or TRBV12-4 and TRBJ2-1; TRBD2 is a possible D gene (6 bases). V shed 10 bases and J shed 6 bases, with 25 bases lying between them. The CDR3 contains 16 residues.

The sample holds many counts of this clonotype. The chain is built from TRBV20-1 and TRBJ2-5, with 9 bases lining up with TRBD2. Per the germline V gene, CDR1 is DFQATT and CDR2 is SNEGSKA (reference sequence). CDR3 length equals 16 residues. The trim removed 0 bases at V and 4 bases at J, leaving 9 bases unmatched. The CDR3 region is CSARDSLAGALETQYF. CDR3 bases: TGCAGTGCTAGAGATTCCTTAGCGGGAGCACTAGAGACCCAGTACTTC.

This clonotype was detected many times. The chain joins TRBV6-2 or TRBV6-3 to TRBJ2-3; TRBD2 aligns across 9 bases. The J segment lost 4 bases and the V segment lost 8 bases, leaving 13 bases of the junction unmatched. CDR1 and CDR2 from the germline V gene are MNHEY and SVGEGT. This CDR3 contains 16 residues. CDR3 residues: CASGPRDLAGPDTQYF. The CDR3 nucleotides read TGTGCCAGCGGCCCCCGTGACCTAGCGGGACCAGATACGCAGTATTTT.

V is TRBV20-1 and J is TRBJ1-6; a possible D gene is TRBD1 (5 bases). Germline CDR1 reads DFQATT; CDR2 reads SNEGSKA (reference sequence). The CDR3 length is 14 residues. Trimming removed 3 bases at V and 10 bases at J, with 16 bases between. The CDR3 loop is CSASRDGGGSPLHF. The CDR3, as DNA: TGCAGTGCTAGCCGGGACGGAGGAGGCTCACCCCTCCACTTT.